The 15 T cell receptor beta chains given below trace back to one sample, sequenced in a study of blood T cell repertoires in COVID-19. Libraries were prepared by immunoSEQ multiplex PCR; TCRdb keeps only in-frame clonotypes and omits some of them. In the table there are roughly 250,000 clones, approximately 86% of which are singletons. The sequencing input was PBMCs or T cells enriched from blood (not recorded which). The receptors here all came from a middle-aged woman with acute COVID-19.

The gene calls are TRBV4-2 and TRBJ1-2, with D possibly TRBD1 on 5 matching bases. Germline lookup yields CDR1 LGHNA and CDR2 YNFKEQ. The length of the CDR3 is 15 residues. Trimming left V 0 bases short and J 6 bases short, with 14 bases between. The CDR3 region has the DNA TGTGCCAGCAGCCAAGAATACCCTGCGGGGGATGGCTACACCTTC. Translating gives CASSQEYPAGDGYTF.

This clone showed up just once. This chain uses TRBV19 with TRBJ1-5, with 8 bases fitting TRBD1. The CDR3 length is 16 residues. The ends lost 4 bases at V and 4 bases at J; junction bases unmatched: 9. Germline V gene lookup returns CDR1 LNHDA and CDR2 SQIVND (reference sequence). The CDR3 sequence is CASSTTQNRGNQPQHF. The CDR3 DNA is TGTGCCAGTAGTACCACCCAAAACAGGGGGAATCAGCCCCAGCATTTT. Variable domain in full (rest from reference TRBV19 and TRBJ1-5): DGGITQSPKYLFRKEGQNVTLSCEQNLNHDAMYWYRQDPGQGLRLIYYSQIVNDFQKGDIAEGYSVSREKKESFPLTVTSAQKNPTAFYLCASSTTQNRGNQPQHFGDGTRLSIL.

The chain couples TRBV19 to TRBJ1-5; D possibly corresponds to TRBD1 (6 bases). The CDR3 contains 15 residues. The germline V gene has CDR1 LNHDA and CDR2 SQIVND (reference sequence). V dropped 10 bases and J dropped 0 bases, with 16 bases sitting between them. CDR3: CATKDSDYSNQPQHF. The DNA for the CDR3 is TGTGCCACAAAGGACAGCGATTATAGCAATCAGCCCCAGCATTTT.

The chain links TRBV9 to TRBJ2-2; TRBD1 aligns across 9 bases. With 0 bases clipped from V and 7 bases from J, the junction kept 4 bases outside the gene matches. CDR1 and CDR2 from the germline V gene are SGDLS and YYNGEE. The CDR3 sequence is 15 residues long. The CDR3 region is CASSVDTGGFGELFF. The CDR3 DNA is TGTGCCAGCAGCGTAGATACAGGGGGCTTCGGGGAGCTGTTTTTT.

Comment on this clone: The sample contains more than one DNA sequence encoding this CDR3. The gene calls are TRBV19 and TRBJ2-3; D not resolved. V lost 1 base, J lost 3 bases, and 11 bases lay in between. Germline CDR1 and CDR2: LNHDA and SQIVND (reference sequence). The CDR3 consists of 15 residues. In DNA form, the CDR3 reads TGTGCCAGTAGTATAGCCCGGTCTAGTACAGATACGCAGTATTTT. Protein: CASSIARSSTDTQYF. The whole variable domain, remainder taken from reference TRBV19 and TRBJ2-3, is DGGITQSPKYLFRKEGQNVTLSCEQNLNHDAMYWYRQDPGQGLRLIYYSQIVNDFQKGDIAEGYSVSREKKESFPLTVTSAQKNPTAFYLCASSIARSSTDTQYFGPGTRLTVL.

In this sample, this clone turned up a few times. The chain combines TRBV27 with TRBJ2-7, with 12 positions matching TRBD2. This CDR3 is 18 amino acids long. Germline CDR1 is MNHEY and CDR2 is SMNVEV (reference sequence). V lost 5 bases, J lost 3 bases, and 14 bases stayed unmatched. For the CDR3, the DNA is TGTGCCAGCAGTCCAAAAGGGGGTCTAGCGGGAGGGAGCTACGAGCAGTACTTC. This translates into CASSPKGGLAGGSYEQYF.

This chain joins TRBV7-8 and TRBJ1-2; no clear D. CDR1 and CDR2 from the germline V gene are SGHVS and FQNEAQ. There are 14 residues in the CDR3. The V end lost 2 bases, the J end lost 8 bases, and 15 bases lay between the germline ends. The CDR3 nucleotides read TGTGCCAGCAGCTTATTTTCCACTAGGGTCGGCTACACCTTC. Protein product: CASSLFSTRVGYTF.

The chain combines TRBV7-8 with TRBJ1-4; a weak D match, TRBD1 (5 bases). Germline V lookup: CDR1 SGHVS, CDR2 FQNEAQ. V was trimmed by 5 bases and J by 0 bases, leaving 10 bases between them. The CDR3 length is 15 residues. The CDR3: CASSLRQPTNEKLFF. The DNA for the CDR3 is TGTGCCAGCAGCCTTAGACAGCCAACTAATGAAAAACTGTTTTTT.

In its sample, this clone was seen once. The rearrangement uses TRBV5-1 and TRBJ2-1; 10 bases are shared with TRBD2. There are 15 residues in the CDR3. Per the germline V gene, CDR1 is SGHRS and CDR2 is YFSETQ. The trim removed 0 bases at V and 8 bases at J, leaving 5 bases unmatched. The CDR3 DNA is TGCGCCAGCAGCTTGGCTAGCGGGAGTGGCGATGAGCAGTTCTTC. As protein: CASSLASGSGDEQFF.

The V call is TRBV7-2, the J call TRBJ2-3; TRBD2 matches at 12 bases. The CDR3 has 15 amino acids. J gave up 7 bases and V 1 base, and 3 bases lay outside the gene matches. Germline V gene lookup returns CDR1 SGHTA and CDR2 FQGNSA. CDR3 sequence (DNA): TGTGCCAGCAGCTTAGGACTAGCGGGAGTAAATACGCAGTATTTT. This encodes CASSLGLAGVNTQYF.

This rearrangement joins TRBV5-1 to TRBJ2-3; 7 nucleotides line up with TRBD1. The CDR3 runs 15 residues. Germline V gives CDR1 SGHRS, CDR2 YFSETQ. V dropped 4 bases and J dropped 0; count of bases not matched to a gene: 5. CDR3 sequence reads: CASSRQGRSTDTQYF. The CDR3 nucleotides are TGCGCCAGCAGCCGACAGGGACGAAGCACAGATACGCAGTATTTT.

The chain recombines TRBV5-1 with TRBJ2-7; 13 bases align to TRBD2. Trimming took 6 bases from V and 2 from J; bases not matched to a gene: 11. This CDR3 is 17 amino acids long. Germline CDR1 reads SGHRS; CDR2 reads YFSETQ. CDR3 region: CASNKGTSGTGTYEQYF. CDR3 nucleotide sequence: TGCGCCAGCAACAAGGGGACTAGCGGGACCGGGACCTACGAGCAGTACTTC.

The J gene is TRBJ2-2, the V gene TRBV27, with D possibly TRBD2 on 6 matching bases. Germline values: CDR1 MNHEY, CDR2 SMNVEV (reference sequence). V lost 8 bases and J lost 1, with 8 bases in between. CDR3 length: 13 amino acids. The CDR3, as DNA: TGTGCCAGCTCGCGGGAGAACACCGGGGAGCTGTTTTTT. Translation: CASSRENTGELFF.

This rearrangement joins TRBV5-1 to TRBJ2-5, with 10 bases aligning to TRBD2. The germline CDR1 and CDR2 sequences are SGHRS and YFSETQ. V lost 3 bases and J lost 4; bases outside the gene matches: 6. The CDR3 totals 15 residues. CDR3 DNA sequence: TGCGCCAGCAGCTCATCTAGCGGGAGTCGAGAGACCCAGTACTTC. The encoded protein is CASSSSSGSRETQYF. The entire variable domain, with the rest obtained from reference TRBV5-1 and TRBJ2-5, is as follows: KAGVTQTPRYLIKTRGQQVTLSCSPISGHRSVSWYQQTPGQGLQFLFEYFSETQRNKGNFPGRFSGRQFSNSRSEMNVSTLELGDSALYLCASSSSSGSRETQYFGPGTRLLVL.

V and J are TRBV19 and TRBJ1-6; TRBD1 agrees at 9 bases. Germline assignment: CDR1 LNHDA and CDR2 SQIVND (reference sequence). J lost 9 bases, V lost 7 bases, and 4 bases had no gene match. The CDR3 runs to 13 residues. The CDR3 nucleotides read TGTGCCAGTAACAGGGGGCTTAGTTCACCCCTCCACTTT. Its protein is CASNRGLSSPLHF.